The 10 T cell receptor beta chains below all came from one sample that was sequenced in a study of cytomegalovirus exposure and HLA in healthy donors. 13 Jbeta primers and 60 Vbeta primers were used for the PCR. The protocol was immunoSEQ multiplex PCR, while the TCRdb copy is restricted to in-frame clones and leaves out a portion. This table has some 140,000 clones, around 79% appearing once. What was sequenced was PBMCs. The receptors stem from a young man in good health and CMV-seronegative.

V and J are TRBV30 and TRBJ1-1, with D possibly TRBD1 on 5 matching bases. Trimming left V 5 bases short and J 8 bases short, with 9 bases between. CDR1 and CDR2 (germline): GTSNPN, SVGIG (reference sequence). This CDR3 region has 10 residues. CDR3 region: CAWGSGEAFF. The DNA for the CDR3 is TGTGCCTGGGGTTCAGGGGAAGCTTTCTTT.

This chain joins TRBV6-5 and TRBJ2-1; 7 positions match TRBD2. Unmatched junction bases numbered 11, after V lost 6 bases and J lost 9 bases. CDR1 is MNHEY and CDR2 is SVGAGI in the germline V gene. The CDR3 runs 14 residues. The DNA of the CDR3 is TGTGCCAGCAGCGGTTCCATTAGCGGGCTTGAGCAGTTCTTC. Its protein is CASSGSISGLEQFF.

CDR3 region: CASSGIAGTGGDEKLFF. The DNA for the CDR3 is TGTGCCAGCAGCGGAATAGCCGGGACAGGGGGCGATGAAAAACTGTTTTTT. The chain joins TRBV9 to TRBJ1-4; 12 bases map to TRBD1. V lost 3 bases to trimming and J lost 6 bases; unmatched junction nucleotides: 9. Germline CDR1 is SGDLS and CDR2 is YYNGEE. CDR3 length: 17 residues. The variable domain in full, with the rest retrieved from reference TRBV9 and TRBJ1-4, is DSGVTQTPKHLITATGQRVTLRCSPRSGDLSVYWYQQSLDQGLQFLIQYYNGEERAKGNILERFSAQQFPDLHSELNLSSLELGDSALYFCASSGIAGTGGDEKLFFGSGTQLSVL.

Concerning this clone: Other nucleotide sequences from this sample produce the same CDR3. The V call is TRBV4-3, the J call TRBJ1-1; D perhaps matches TRBD1 (5 bases). The germline V gene encodes CDR1 LGHNA and CDR2 YSLEER. The CDR3 is 14 residues long. V was cut by 1 base and J by 2 bases, with 8 bases left in between. The CDR3 spells CASSQGQPNTEAFF. The CDR3 bases are TGCGCCAGCAGCCAAGGACAGCCAAACACTGAAGCTTTCTTT.

The rearrangement joins TRBV4-3 to TRBJ2-5, with 7 bases fitting TRBD1. Matching the DNA end better, TRBJ2-7 makes the J call doubtful. The CDR3 spans 16 residues. The V gene's germline CDR1 is LGHNA and CDR2 YSLEER. CDR3 residues: CASSQALEGAPYEQYF. For the CDR3, the DNA is TGCGCCAGCAGCCAAGCCCTAGAGGGGGCCCCCTACGAGCAGTACTTC.

This chain uses TRBV7-9 with TRBJ2-3; D ambiguous. The CDR3 runs to 12 residues. Per the germline V gene, CDR1 is SEHNR and CDR2 is FQNEAQ (reference sequence). V was trimmed by 2 bases and J by 4 bases, leaving 4 bases between them. The DNA of the CDR3 is TGTGCCAGCAGCTTAAAGCCAGATACGCAGTATTTT. This codes for CASSLKPDTQYF.

The chain is built from TRBV19 and TRBJ1-5; D ambiguous. Trimming took off 4 bases at V and 4 bases at J, with 14 bases between the two ends. This CDR3 is built from 15 residues. CDR1 is LNHDA and CDR2 is SQIVND in the germline V gene (reference sequence). The CDR3 loop reads CASSTNSQANQPQHF. CDR3 sequence (DNA): TGTGCCAGTAGTACCAATTCTCAAGCTAATCAGCCCCAGCATTTT.

The chain couples TRBV2 to TRBJ1-1, with D perhaps matching TRBD1 (5 bases). Germline loops: CDR1 SNHLY, CDR2 FYNNEI. V was cut by 8 bases and J by 4 bases, with 14 bases left in between. CDR3 length: 13 residues. CDR3 in amino acids: CASGAGYRTEAFF. CDR3 coding DNA: TGTGCCAGCGGTGCAGGGTATCGCACTGAAGCTTTCTTT.

This clone was counted only a few times. CDR3 DNA sequence: TGTGCCATTGATCAGGGGCGGAACACTGAAGCTTTCTTT. Translated, it gives CAIDQGRNTEAFF. V gene TRBV10-3 combines with J gene TRBJ1-1; a possible D gene is TRBD1 (6 bases). There are 13 residues in the CDR3. The V and J ends lost 9 bases and 1 base respectively, with 12 bases between them. Per germline, CDR1 ENHRY and CDR2 SYGVKD.

V usage is TRBV7-2 and J usage is TRBJ2-6; D possibly corresponds to TRBD1 (5 bases). Germline CDR1 is SGHTA and CDR2 is FQGNSA. The CDR3 totals 16 residues. V was cut by 8 bases and J by 0 bases, with 14 bases left in between. CDR3 DNA sequence: TGTGCCAGCGGCAAGGGGTGGCACTCTGGGGCCAACGTCCTGACTTTC. It translates to CASGKGWHSGANVLTF.